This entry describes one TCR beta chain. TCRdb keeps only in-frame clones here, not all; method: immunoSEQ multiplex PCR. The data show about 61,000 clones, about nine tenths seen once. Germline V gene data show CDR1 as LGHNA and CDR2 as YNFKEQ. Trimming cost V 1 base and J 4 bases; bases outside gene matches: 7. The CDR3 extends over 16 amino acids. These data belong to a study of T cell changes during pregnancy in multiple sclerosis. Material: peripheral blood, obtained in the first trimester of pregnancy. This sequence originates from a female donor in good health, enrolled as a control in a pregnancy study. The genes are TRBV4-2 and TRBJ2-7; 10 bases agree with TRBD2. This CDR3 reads CASSQAEASGGYEQYF. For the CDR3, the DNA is TGTGCCAGCAGCCAAGCCGAGGCTAGCGGGGGTTACGAGCAGTACTTC.